This entry features one T cell receptor (beta chain) sequence. The CDR3 runs 16 residues. Trimming took off 5 bases at V and 1 base at J, with 15 bases between the two ends. Germline CDR1 is MNHEY and CDR2 is SMNVEV (reference sequence). This sample is part of a study of technical replicates of blood from a handful of donors. Measured with immunoSEQ multiplex PCR; TCRdb has only the in-frame clones, and not every one. The sample yields 100,000 or so clones, 96% seen once. The receptor was derived from a human donor in good health. Sequencing was done on a sample of T cells isolated from PBMCs. The chain has TRBV27 and TRBJ1-5, with D perhaps matching TRBD1 (6 bases). CDR3 DNA: TGTGCCAGCAGTCGACAACAGGGAATAAGCAATCAGCCCCAGCATTTT. Translating it yields CASSRQQGISNQPQHF.